This is a list of T cell receptor beta chains from one sample in a study of T cells in Graves' hyperthyroidism and ophthalmopathy. Each CDR3 protein is one row after TCRdb ran MiXCR on the multiplex PCR reads. The sample yields nearly 600,000 distinct CDR3 sequences, approximately 15% seen once. Sequencing input: blood. These receptors originate from a woman aged 18-35 years with Graves' ophthalmopathy. The CDR3 runs from the conserved cysteine through the conserved F or W. The order of the fields is clone size, D gene, V gene, J gene, CDR3 DNA, CDR3 protein. The D gene is left open where the match is weak. Part of the rows lack a size; the others show once, few, many or a class for expanded clones.

many	NA	TRBV12-3/TRBV12-4	TRBJ2-7	TGTGCCAGCAGTCCTTACTCTGACGGCTACGAGCAGTACTTC	CASSPYSDGYEQYF
few	NA	TRBV6-4	TRBJ1-5	TGTGCCAGCAGTTACTCGAAGTGGGCAGCGGGTAGTCAGCCCCAGCATTTT	CASSYSKWAAGSQPQHF
many	TRBD2	TRBV20-1	TRBJ2-7	TGCAGTGCCACGTTGGGGATAGCGGGAGGAGGTGGCGAGCAGTACTTC	CSATLGIAGGGGEQYF
many	NA	TRBV2	TRBJ2-3	TGTGCCCTAAAGAGGACAGCGGGAACAGATACGCAGTATTTT	CALKRTAGTDTQYF
NA	NA	TRBV15	TRBJ1-2	TGTGCCACCAGCAGAGAAACCAGCAGGGCCTATGGCTACACCTTC	CATSRETSRAYGYTF
NA	TRBD1	TRBV28	TRBJ1-2	TGTGCCAGCACCTCCGGGACAGTTAACTATGGCTACACCTTC	CASTSGTVNYGYTF
few	TRBD1	TRBV9	TRBJ1-6	TGTGCCAGCAGCGTAGCTAGTCTGGGACAGCATAATTCACCCCTCCACTTT	CASSVASLGQHNSPLHF
many	NA	TRBV20-1	TRBJ2-7	TGCAGTGCTCGGAAAACAACCTACGAGCAGTACTTC	CSARKTTYEQYF
many	NA	TRBV27	TRBJ1-3	TGTGCCAGCAGTTTATCGGGTTCCTCTGGAAACACCATATATTTT	CASSLSGSSGNTIYF
many	NA	TRBV7-2	TRBJ2-1	TGTGCCAGCAGCTTCACAGCAGGCCCTAATGAGCAGTTCTTC	CASSFTAGPNEQFF
many	TRBD1	TRBV7-9	TRBJ1-2	TGTGCCAGCAGCGCCAGGACAGGGGATGGCTACACCTTC	CASSARTGDGYTF
few	NA	TRBV6-1	TRBJ2-6	TGTGCCAGCAGTGAGGCCGCGGCCTCTGGGGCCAACGTCCTGACTTTC	CASSEAAASGANVLTF
NA	NA	TRBV27	TRBJ1-6	TGTGCCAGCAGTTTGGACCCCGGGGGGAATTCACCCCTCCACTTT	CASSLDPGGNSPLHF
few	NA	TRBV29-1	TRBJ2-7	TGCAGCGTTAGGTCCTCGGGCTCCTACGAGCAGTACTTC	CSVRSSGSYEQYF
many	TRBD1	TRBV7-2	TRBJ1-1	TGTGCCAGCAGCCCCTTTGGGACAGGGGGCGCGTCTGAAGCTTTCTTT	CASSPFGTGGASEAFF
many	TRBD1	TRBV5-6	TRBJ1-1	TGTGCCAGCAGCGGCCGGACAGGGGGGGACACTGAAGCTTTCTTT	CASSGRTGGDTEAFF
NA	TRBD2	TRBV27	TRBJ2-1	TGTGCCAGCAGCCCGGCGGGAGGCTACAATGAGCAGTTCTTC	CASSPAGGYNEQFF
many	NA	TRBV6-1	TRBJ1-5	TGTGCCAGCGCTCACAGGGAAGGGGATCAGCCCCAGCATTTT	CASAHREGDQPQHF
many	NA	TRBV9	TRBJ2-1	TGTGCCAGCAGCGTAGACGGTGGCCTTAGCTCCTACAATGAGCAGTTCTTC	CASSVDGGLSSYNEQFF
many	TRBD2	TRBV6-2/TRBV6-3	TRBJ2-5	TGTGCCAGTCAGCGGGGGGGTCGGCGAGAGACCCAGTACTTC	CASQRGGRRETQYF
NA	NA	TRBV28	TRBJ1-3	TGTGCCACCACCGGGTTGGGCAAAGGAAACACCATATATTTT	CATTGLGKGNTIYF
many	NA	TRBV18	TRBJ2-6	TGTGCCAGCTCACCGGACAGTCAGGCCAACGTCCTGACTTTC	CASSPDSQANVLTF
NA	NA	TRBV7-2	TRBJ1-4	TGTGCCAGCACCCCTGGTGGGGACCTTAATGAAAAACTGTTTTTT	CASTPGGDLNEKLFF
many	TRBD2	TRBV7-6	TRBJ2-3	TGTGCCAGCAGCCCCCTTCCTAGCGGGAATACAGATACGCAGTATTTT	CASSPLPSGNTDTQYF
NA	TRBD2	TRBV9	TRBJ2-1	TGTGCCAGCAGCTCCCTTCCGACTAGCGGGGAATACAATGAGCAGTTCTTC	CASSSLPTSGEYNEQFF
NA	NA	TRBV10-3	TRBJ1-5	TGTGCCTCCGGGACAAAGACCAATCAGCCCCAGCATTTT	CASGTKTNQPQHF
NA	TRBD2	TRBV19	TRBJ2-2	TGTGCCAGTAATTTGGGGCGGACTAGAACGAACACCGGGGAGCTGTTTTTT	CASNLGRTRTNTGELFF
NA	TRBD1	TRBV12-3/TRBV12-4	TRBJ2-1	TGTGCCAGCAGTCGACAGGGGGCGAATGAGCAGTTCTTC	CASSRQGANEQFF
many	NA	TRBV7-2	TRBJ2-7	TGTGCCAGCAGCTCCTTCCCTGAGACCTACGAGCAGTACTTC	CASSSFPETYEQYF
NA	TRBD2	TRBV5-4	TRBJ2-5	TGTGCCAGCAGCTCCTTGGCGGGAGGGTCGAAAGAGACCCAGTACTTC	CASSSLAGGSKETQYF
NA	NA	TRBV11-2	TRBJ1-6	TGCGCCAGCAGCCAAGATCGCGAGGTACAGGTATATTCACCCCTCCACTTT	CASSQDREVQVYSPLHF